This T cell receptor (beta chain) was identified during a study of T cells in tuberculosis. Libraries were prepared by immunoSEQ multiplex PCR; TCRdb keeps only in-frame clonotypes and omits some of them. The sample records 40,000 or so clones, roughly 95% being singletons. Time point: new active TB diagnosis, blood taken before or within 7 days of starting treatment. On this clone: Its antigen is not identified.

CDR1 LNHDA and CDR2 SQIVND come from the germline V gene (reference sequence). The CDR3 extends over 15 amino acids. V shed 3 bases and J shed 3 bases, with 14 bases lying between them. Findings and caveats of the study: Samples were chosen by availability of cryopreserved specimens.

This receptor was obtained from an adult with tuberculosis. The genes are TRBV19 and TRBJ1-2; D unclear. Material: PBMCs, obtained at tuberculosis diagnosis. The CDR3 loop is CASSIGQSAYYGYTF. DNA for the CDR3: TGTGCCAGTAGTATTGGGCAGTCCGCTTACTATGGCTACACCTTC.